A single T cell receptor (beta chain) is shown here with its context. The antigen this receptor binds is unknown. Per-base quality was not reported, and no clone a single base away is much larger than it. The CDR3 regions of human TCRbeta chains were subjected to immunosequencing. Processing in the source paper ran as follows. Repertoire TCRs were matched against a reference library of SARS-CoV-2-specific TCRs generated with the MIRA antigen-specificity platform. Breadth meant the fraction of unique TCRs that were SARS-CoV-2-associated, whereas depth meant the fraction of total T cells that were SARS-CoV-2-associated. Using the MIRA data, every spike-specific TCR was mapped to the spike region that the TCR reacted to and assigned to either a CD4 or a CD8 class. Log10-transformed breadth and depth values were compared by one-way ANOVA with Sidak's multiple comparisons tests. TCRdb's version of the immuneACCESS table is confined to in-frame rearrangements and falls short of the full clone set. An unresolved V gene accounts for under half of the shortfall where checked; the remainder is of unknown origin. V and J calls and clone size are given by that table; D and trimming were obtained from the DNA. The sample has 98,000 or so clones on record, 93% of them singletons. The ten largest clones take up less than 6.5% of the sample.

The data belong to a study of T cell responses to AZD1222 COVID-19 vaccine (dated by TCRdb to 2020 to 2023). Study-wide context: AZD1222 recipients with second doses at about 4 weeks or about 12 weeks were pooled, because spike-specific TCR depth and breadth did not differ between schedules. A total of about 250 trial participants underwent TCR sequencing, of whom under 220 had received two doses of AZD1222 and roughly 26 had received two doses of the MenACWY control vaccine. Trial participants were enrolled into age subgroups of 18-55, 56-69 and 70-plus years, which contained around 150, 29 and 61 TCR-sequenced participants, respectively. What the work shows at the level of the full study, not this receptor alone: Epitopes outside the regions mutated in the B.1.351 and B.1.1.7 variants were reportedly recognized by nearly half of the unique spike-specific TCRs. Spike-specific TCR breadth and depth rose significantly after two AZD1222 doses compared with day 0 and with MenACWY recipients. Most participants were white British and females outnumbered males, and the authors suggested that clonal diversity may have been underestimated. No day 14 peak-response samples were available, so repertoires were characterized only after the peak T cell response. Conclusions about previously exposed vaccinees were limited because only six or seven AZD1222 recipients were SARS-CoV-2 seropositive at baseline. The 56-69-year group was small, and its depth increase did not reach significance, likely because of low power. The vaccine-associated CD4 TCRs covered the entire spike protein, and the dominant responses fell in regions 160-218 and 743-854.

According to the study, the label for this sample's time point signals: baseline before first vaccination. Vaccinee samples came from UK trials COV001 and COV002, including a single-blind randomized controlled phase 2/3 trial of AZD1222 (ChAdOx1 nCoV-19) in healthy adults. For TCRbeta chain sequencing, PBMC samples from trial participants were taken at day 0 and at day 28 after the second dose. The CDR1 and CDR2 encoded by the germline V gene are SGHRS and YFSETQ. The cysteine opens and the phenylalanine closes a CDR3 of 17 amino acids. This entry keeps only the CDR3 DNA: 51 bases, framed from base 1. Clipping removes 1 base from V and 1 base from J, with 8 as the unmatched junction base count.

The rearrangement combines TRBV5-1 with TRBJ2-3, with 8 middle bases fitting TRBD2. The TCR originated in an adult in good health. The sequencing here drew on peripheral blood, taken on day 0 of AZD1222 vaccination. The nucleotides read TGCGCCAGCAGCTTGAGAAGCGGGAGTTTCGGCACAGATACGCAGTATTTT. This gives the protein CASSLRSGSFGTDTQYF.